The 5 T cell receptor beta chains in this list originate from one sample, sequenced in a study of shared clonotypes between healthy human individuals. The table came from immunoSEQ multiplex PCR; TCRdb's copy has only in-frame clones and leaves some out. The sample has 650,000 to 750,000 clones, roughly 70% seen once. The sequencing sample was made of memory CD4+ T cells sorted from blood. Subset defined: CD45RA-negative fraction. These receptors were obtained from a woman aged 30 to 39 in good health.

About this clone itself: One end of the junction varies from germline; a read error may be responsible. The chain recombines TRBV28 with TRBJ1-5; no firm D call. The CDR3 is 14 amino acids. The germline V gene has CDR1 MDHEN and CDR2 SYDVKM. CDR3 DNA sequence: TGTGCCAGCCGTTTAGAGGGTCGGATCCAGCCCCAGCATTTT. This encodes CASRLEGRIQPQHF.

This chain joins TRBV6-5 and TRBJ1-1; 9 bases are a match to TRBD1. Unmatched junction bases numbered 8, after V lost 0 bases and J lost 6 bases. The CDR3 totals 16 residues. Germline-derived CDR1 and CDR2 are MNHEY and SVGAGI. CDR3 DNA sequence: TGTGCCAGCAGTTACTCCTACAGGGGGCGCTTGGCTGAAGCTTTCTTT. Protein: CASSYSYRGRLAEAFF.

This chain connects TRBV11-1 to TRBJ1-1; D ambiguous. The CDR3 loop spans 15 amino acids. The V and J ends lost 5 bases and 0 bases respectively, with 13 bases between them. Germline CDR1 is SGHAT and CDR2 is FQDESV (reference sequence). CDR3 loop: CASSDSTRMNTEAFF. CDR3 in DNA: TGTGCCAGCAGCGACTCGACAAGAATGAACACTGAAGCTTTCTTT.

CDR3 sequence (DNA): TGTGCCAGCAGTCCGGGACTAAGCTCCTACAATGAGCAGTTCTTC. Amino acid sequence: CASSPGLSSYNEQFF. This chain joins TRBV28 and TRBJ2-1; 7 nucleotides line up with TRBD2. There are 15 residues in the CDR3. Germline values: CDR1 MDHEN, CDR2 SYDVKM. J gave up 0 bases and V 5 bases, and 4 bases lay outside the gene matches.

The J gene is TRBJ2-2, the V gene TRBV5-1; TRBD2 matches at 8 bases. The CDR3 has 15 amino acids. Germline V gene sequence: CDR1 SGHRS, CDR2 YFSETQ. V dropped 4 bases and J dropped 4; count of bases not matched to a gene: 6. The chain's CDR3 is CASSKGLEATGELFF. The CDR3 coding sequence is TGCGCCAGCAGCAAGGGACTAGAAGCCACCGGGGAGCTGTTTTTT.